Below, 17 T cell receptor beta chains from the same sample are listed, as sequenced in a study of T-cell reconstitution after alpha-beta-depleted transplantation in children. Preparing the TCRbeta library involved the use of unique molecular identifiers. TCRdb reanalysed the PCR reads using MiXCR and keeps one entry per CDR3 protein. The sample holds about 900,000 distinct CDR3 sequences, around 30% seen once. This sample comprised PBMCs, mostly from graft donor cells, obtained 360 days after TCRalphabeta/CD19-depleted stem cell transplant. Receptors originate from a boy under three years old who had a stem cell transplant for SCID, so the T cells may come from the graft donor.

The chain joins TRBV18 to TRBJ2-2; 7 nucleotides align to TRBD1. V shed 6 bases and J 0 bases; nucleotides not matched to a gene: 4. Germline CDR1 and CDR2: KGHSH and LQKENI. The CDR3 extends over 15 amino acids. The CDR3 region is CASSGQAANTGELFF. The CDR3 DNA reads TGTGCCAGCTCCGGACAGGCGGCGAACACCGGGGAGCTGTTTTTT. The variable domain in full, completed from reference TRBV18 and TRBJ2-2, reads NAGVMQNPRHLVRRRGQEARLRCSPMKGHSHVYWYRQLPEEGLKFMVYLQKENIIDESGMPKERFSAEFPKEGPSILRIQQVVRGDSAAYFCASSGQAANTGELFFGEGSRLTVL.

The chain couples TRBV7-9 to TRBJ2-5, with D possibly TRBD2 on 6 matching bases. Trimming cost V 6 bases and J 5 bases, with 16 bases left between them. Germline loops: CDR1 SEHNR, CDR2 FQNEAQ (reference sequence). CDR3 size: 14 residues. For the CDR3, the DNA is TGTGCCAGCAGTTGGGGCGCCGGAGGGGAGACCCAGTACTTC. Translation: CASSWGAGGETQYF. The variable domain in full, with the rest retrieved from reference TRBV7-9 and TRBJ2-5, is DTGVSQNPRHKITKRGQNVTFRCDPISEHNRLYWYRQTLGQGPEFLTYFQNEAQLEKSRLLSDRFSAERPKGSFSTLEIQRTEQGDSAMYLCASSWGAGGETQYFGPGTRLLVL.

The V gene is TRBV7-8, the J gene TRBJ2-7, with 7 bases matching TRBD1. From germline, CDR1 is SGHVS and CDR2 FQNEAQ. CDR3 length equals 14 residues. V was clipped by 6 bases and J by 6 bases; unmatched bases: 11. This CDR3 reads CASSVPGQTIEQYF. The CDR3 DNA sequence: TGTGCCAGCAGTGTGCCGGGACAGACTATCGAGCAGTACTTC.

This clonotype was counted between two and nine times. The rearrangement links TRBV15 to TRBJ2-4; TRBD2 is a possible D gene (5 bases). The CDR3 loop spans 15 amino acids. Germline V CDR1 and CDR2: LNHNV, YYDKDF (reference sequence). The V end was cut by 3 bases, the J end by 8 bases, with 17 bases between. CDR3 sequence reads: CATSRTPHSEDIQYF. CDR3 coding DNA: TGTGCCACCAGCAGGACCCCACATAGCGAAGACATTCAGTACTTC.

This clonotype has more than one count but fewer than ten. The rearrangement uses TRBV29-1 and TRBJ2-3; 8 bases fit TRBD2. Germline-derived CDR1 and CDR2 are SQVTM and ANQGSEA. Trimming cost V 3 bases and J 7 bases; bases outside gene matches: 3. The CDR3 spans 12 residues. The CDR3 sequence: CSVDGGANTQYF. CDR3 bases: TGCAGCGTTGACGGGGGGGCTAATACGCAGTATTTT.

The CDR3 sequence: CAWEGRAENTQYF. The CDR3 DNA reads as TGTGCCTGGGAAGGGCGGGCGGAGAATACGCAGTATTTT. The chain has TRBV30 and TRBJ2-3; a weak D match, TRBD2 (5 bases). The germline V gene has CDR1 GTSNPN and CDR2 SVGIG (reference sequence). The CDR3 contains 13 residues. The V and J ends lost 5 bases and 7 bases respectively, with 16 bases between them.

Only one count was recorded for this clonotype. The gene calls are TRBV20-1 and TRBJ2-5; TRBD2 matches at 13 bases. Trimming at V came to 5 bases and at J to 5 bases, leaving 8 bases not matched to a gene. The CDR3 contains 15 residues. Per the germline V gene, CDR1 is DFQATT and CDR2 is SNEGSKA (reference sequence). CDR3 sequence: CSALLAGGPRETQYF. The CDR3 bases are TGCAGTGCTCTACTAGCGGGGGGGCCCCGGGAGACCCAGTACTTC.

This clonotype was counted between two and nine times. V is TRBV6-1 and J is TRBJ1-2; maybe TRBD1 (5 bases). Germline V gives CDR1 MNHNS, CDR2 SASEGT. The V end was cut by 6 bases, the J end by 2 bases, with 16 bases between. The CDR3 loop spans 15 amino acids. CDR3 residues: CASRHTRDLNYGYTF. CDR3 coding DNA: TGTGCCAGCAGGCACACCCGGGACTTAAACTATGGCTACACCTTC.

This clonotype has only a few counts. The V call is TRBV10-3, the J call TRBJ1-5, with D tentatively TRBD1 (5 bases). Germline CDR1 and CDR2: ENHRY and SYGVKD. The CDR3 covers 15 residues. V was shortened by 0 bases and J by 7 bases, with 13 bases between the two germline ends. The CDR3 sequence: CAISESRQGGQPQHF. CDR3 in DNA: TGTGCCATCAGTGAGTCGCGGCAGGGAGGGCAGCCCCAGCATTTT.

This clonotype has more than one count but fewer than ten. V gene TRBV15 combines with J gene TRBJ2-3; 11 bases map to TRBD1. The CDR3 is made up of 15 amino acids. The V gene end was trimmed by 1 base and the J gene end by 5 bases; junction bases not matched to a gene: 2. From germline, CDR1 is LNHNV and CDR2 YYDKDF (reference sequence). This CDR3 reads CATSRVGTGGDTQYF. Here the CDR3 DNA reads TGTGCCACCAGCAGAGTTGGGACAGGGGGAGATACGCAGTATTTT.

This rearrangement joins TRBV5-6 to TRBJ2-7; D gene uncertain. The CDR3 runs 14 residues. Trimming shortened V by 7 bases and J by 0 bases, and 14 bases separated the two germline ends. Germline V gene lookup returns CDR1 SGHDT and CDR2 YYEEEE. In nucleotides, the CDR3 is TGTGCCAGCGCCCTATTGCTGGCCTCCTACGAGCAGTACTTC. This gives the protein CASALLLASYEQYF.

The DNA of the CDR3 is TGTGCCAGCAGTGAAGGGGGCAGGGGAAGCTTAAGCAATCAGCCCCAGCATTTT. It is translated as CASSEGGRGSLSNQPQHF. The chain carries TRBV2 and TRBJ1-5; D might be TRBD1 (6 bases). Trimming left V 1 base short and J 1 base short, with 17 bases between. Germline V CDR1 and CDR2: SNHLY, FYNNEI. The CDR3 runs to 18 residues. The full variable domain, completed using reference TRBV2 and TRBJ1-5, is EPEVTQTPSHQVTQMGQEVILRCVPISNHLYFYWYRQILGQKVEFLVSFYNNEISEKSEIFDDQFSVERPDGSNFTLKIRSTKLEDSAMYFCASSEGGRGSLSNQPQHFGDGTRLSIL.

The chain employs TRBV7-2 and TRBJ1-5; TRBD1 might be the D (6 bases). Germline CDR1 reads SGHTA; CDR2 reads FQGNSA. The CDR3 covers 15 residues. V lost 2 bases and J lost 3, with 11 bases in between. CDR3 DNA sequence: TGTGCCAGCAGCTTATACGGGGGGCCCAATCAGCCCCAGCATTTT. Its protein is CASSLYGGPNQPQHF.

This clonotype was observed a few times. This rearrangement joins TRBV5-1 to TRBJ2-7; no firm D call. CDR3 length: 14 amino acids. Germline CDR1 and CDR2: SGHRS and YFSETQ. V dropped 0 bases and J dropped 5 bases, with 12 bases sitting between them. The CDR3 nucleotides are TGCGCCAGCAGCTTGGAACGGCGAGGCCACGAGCAGTACTTC. This gives the protein CASSLERRGHEQYF.

This clonotype was detected a few times. This chain uses TRBV5-1 with TRBJ2-3, with a tentative D call TRBD2 (5 bases). Between the trimmed V and J ends, which lost 4 bases and 1 base, there was a span of 19 bases. Per germline, CDR1 SGHRS and CDR2 YFSETQ. The CDR3 sequence is 17 residues long. CDR3 in amino acids: CASSPTPRESGTDTQYF. In DNA form, the CDR3 reads TGCGCCAGCAGCCCGACGCCAAGGGAGAGTGGCACAGATACGCAGTATTTT.

The CDR3 DNA follows: TGCAGCGCTCTGGCGGGGGTTGAGCAGTTCTTC. Protein product: CSALAGVEQFF. The V call is TRBV29-1, the J call TRBJ2-1, with 7 nucleotides matching TRBD2. The germline CDR1 and CDR2 sequences are SQVTM and ANQGSEA. V shed 7 bases, J shed 9 bases, and the junction held 6 bases outside the gene matches. The CDR3 consists of 11 residues.

The chain employs TRBV7-9 and TRBJ2-5, with TRBD2 as a possible D gene (7 bases). V gave up 4 bases and J gave up 3 bases, with 15 bases separating them. The CDR3 sequence is 15 residues long. Germline V lookup: CDR1 SEHNR, CDR2 FQNEAQ (reference sequence). CDR3 region: CASSSLGGAKETQYF. Here the CDR3 DNA reads TGTGCCAGCAGCTCACTGGGGGGGGCGAAAGAGACCCAGTACTTC.